Below, one T cell receptor beta chain is given with its context. These data originate in a study of blood T cell repertoires in COVID-19. Study information: The samples span acute and convalescent COVID-19 from the United States, Italy and Spain.

Patients from Seattle were sampled longitudinally, starting during active infection. There are 15 residues in the CDR3. V lost 3 bases to trimming and J lost 0 bases; unmatched junction nucleotides: 6. Germline V lookup: CDR1 SQVTM, CDR2 ANQGSEA. Produced via immunoSEQ multiplex PCR; TCRdb's table is partial and in-frame only. The table lists 270,000 or so clones, around 91% of them singletons. The chain has TRBV29-1 and TRBJ2-5, with TRBD2 identical over 8 bases. The clonotype was recovered from a woman aged 55-69 years with COVID-19, enrolled during active disease. Sequenced input: peripheral blood. CDR3 region: CSVDSGGKYQETQYF. The CDR3 coding sequence is TGCAGCGTTGATTCGGGGGGGAAGTACCAAGAGACCCAGTACTTC.